This T cell receptor beta chain emerged from a study of OX40 agonist ivuxolimab in advanced cancers. Note on this clone: The antigen remains unidentified. Other DNA sequences within the sample encode an identical CDR3.

This CDR3 region has 14 residues. The germline CDR1 and CDR2 sequences are MNHEY and SMNVEV (reference sequence). V shed 6 bases and J shed 7 bases, with 15 bases lying between them. Some clones are missing from TCRdb's copy, which holds only in-frame ones; the method was immunoSEQ multiplex PCR. Found here are approximately 74,000 clones, 65% to 90% of them singletons; the top ten hold about 0.49%. General study results and limits: Expanded clones were, on average, more numerous in CD8+ T cells than in CD4+.

The gene calls are TRBV27 and TRBJ2-2, with D perhaps being TRBD1 or TRBD2 (6 bases each). The sample here was CD4+ or CD8+ T cells sorted from blood, taken in a trial of the OX40 agonist ivuxolimab. The TCR originated in an adult with an advanced solid tumor such as melanoma, head and neck, liver or kidney cancer. The CDR3 DNA reads as TGTGCCAGCAGCTCCCCCGGAGGGGGCGGGGAGCTGTTTTTT. Its translation: CASSSPGGGGELFF.